Below are 25 T cell receptor beta chains sequenced from a single sample in a study of early T cells in non-severe SARS-CoV-2 infection. TCRdb re-called the 5' RACE reads with MiXCR, one entry per CDR3 protein. In the table there are 81,000 or so distinct CDR3 sequences, 12% of which are singletons. The sample was whole blood. These receptors all stem from an adult who was a healthcare worker with PCR-confirmed SARS-CoV-2 infection or an uninfected control (not recorded which).

This clonotype was observed at least ten times. The chain is built from TRBV20-1 and TRBJ1-5; no clear D gene. The germline V gene encodes CDR1 DFQATT and CDR2 SNEGSKA (reference sequence). V was clipped by 2 bases and J by 5 bases, with 10 bases between them. There are 13 residues in the CDR3. The CDR3 nucleotides read TGCAGTGCTAGACAGGATTTTGATCAGCCCCAGCATTTT. As protein: CSARQDFDQPQHF.

CDR3 region: CASSLGTGETHNEQFF. The DNA of the CDR3 is TGTGCCAGCAGCTTGGGAACAGGGGAGACCCACAATGAGCAGTTCTTC. The chain carries TRBV5-4 and TRBJ2-1; 7 bases are shared with TRBD1. Germline CDR1 reads SGHNT; CDR2 reads YYREEE (reference sequence). After removal of 0 bases from V and 5 bases from J, the junction contained 8 bases not matched to a gene. This CDR3 has 16 amino acids.

This clonotype was counted ten times or more. This chain joins TRBV28 and TRBJ1-2; tentatively, D is TRBD1 (6 bases). The CDR3 is 15 residues long. V lost 0 bases, J lost 2 bases, and 10 bases lay in between. Germline assignment: CDR1 MDHEN and CDR2 SYDVKM. CDR3 amino acids: CASSLWKQGNYGYTF. CDR3 sequence (DNA): TGTGCCAGCAGTTTATGGAAACAGGGAAACTATGGCTACACCTTC.

The gene calls are TRBV5-4 and TRBJ2-2; D remains ambiguous. This CDR3 comprises 13 residues. Germline V CDR1 and CDR2: SGHNT, YYREEE (reference sequence). Between the trimmed V and J ends, which lost 4 bases and 4 bases, there was a span of 8 bases. The chain's CDR3 is CASSLLLTGELFF. The CDR3 DNA reads as TGTGCCAGCAGCCTACTGCTCACCGGGGAGCTGTTTTTT. Variable domain in full (rest from reference TRBV5-4 and TRBJ2-2): ETGVTQSPTHLIKTRGQQVTLRCSSQSGHNTVSWYQQALGQGPQFIFQYYREEENGRGNFPPRFSGLQFPNYSSELNVNALELDDSALYLCASSLLLTGELFFGEGSRLTVL.

This clonotype has a handful of counts. The V and J genes are TRBV7-2 and TRBJ2-3; D gene ambiguous. Trimming stripped 2 bases from V and 1 base from J, with 7 bases between. This CDR3 region has 14 residues. Germline V lookup: CDR1 SGHTA, CDR2 FQGNSA. The chain's CDR3 is CASSLRARTDTQYF. The CDR3 bases are TGTGCCAGCAGCTTAAGGGCCCGCACAGATACGCAGTATTTT.

There are a few counts of this clonotype. The genes are TRBV9 and TRBJ1-3; no clear D gene. This CDR3 spans 14 amino acids. Germline CDR1 is SGDLS and CDR2 is YYNGEE. V was pared by 3 bases and J by 0 bases, with 7 bases between. CDR3 nucleotides: TGTGCCAGCAGCGCCACACTCTCTGGAAACACCATATATTTT. This codes for CASSATLSGNTIYF.

In this sample, this clonotype turned up a few times. The chain combines TRBV12-3 or TRBV12-4 with TRBJ2-1; 9 bases line up with TRBD2. This CDR3 has 16 amino acids. V gave up 4 bases and J gave up 0 bases; unmatched junction bases: 4. The CDR3 coding sequence is TGTGCCAGCAGTTCCGCGACTAGCGGCTCCTACAATGAGCAGTTCTTC. Encoded protein: CASSSATSGSYNEQFF.

This clonotype appeared a few times. The chain recombines TRBV6-5 with TRBJ2-2, with D tentatively TRBD1 (5 bases). V lost 6 bases to trimming and J lost 3 bases, with 11 bases between them. Germline V gene sequence: CDR1 MNHEY, CDR2 SVGAGI. CDR3 length: 14 amino acids. CDR3 sequence (DNA): TGTGCCAGCAGCACCGACAGATACACCGGGGAGCTGTTTTTT. Translation: CASSTDRYTGELFF.

The rearrangement links TRBV5-1 to TRBJ2-2; a weak D match, TRBD1 (5 bases). Germline-derived CDR1 and CDR2 are SGHRS and YFSETQ. The CDR3 is 16 amino acids. The V and J ends lost 1 base and 0 bases respectively, with 10 bases between them. For the CDR3, the DNA is TGCGCCAGCAGCTTGTTTGACAGTGCGAACACCGGGGAGCTGTTTTTT. This gives the protein CASSLFDSANTGELFF.

V gene TRBV20-1 combines with J gene TRBJ1-5; D ambiguous. The germline CDR1 and CDR2 sequences are DFQATT and SNEGSKA (reference sequence). This CDR3 has 15 residues. V lost 2 bases to trimming and J lost 2 bases, with 13 bases between them. Here the CDR3 reads CSARRGNGGNQPQHF. In DNA form, the CDR3 reads TGCAGTGCTAGAAGAGGCAACGGAGGCAATCAGCCCCAGCATTTT.

On this clonotype itself: One base away lies a much larger clone, so this may be a sequencing read error. V usage is TRBV10-3 and J usage is TRBJ2-7; D is unresolved. CDR1 is ENHRY and CDR2 is SYGVKD in the germline V gene. This CDR3 region has 12 residues. DNA of the CDR3: TGTGTCATCAGTGTCTCTTCCTACGAGCAGTACTTC. This codes for CVISVSSYEQYF.

The table lists this clonotype with a few counts. The chain couples TRBV7-8 to TRBJ1-1; D is ambiguous. Germline V CDR1 and CDR2: SGHVS, FQNEAQ. The CDR3 is 12 residues long. Trimming cost V 4 bases and J 1 base, with 4 bases left between them. In nucleotides, the CDR3 is TGTGCCAGCAGCTCTAAGAACACTGAAGCTTTCTTT. This codes for CASSSKNTEAFF.

The chain joins TRBV18 to TRBJ2-7; D might be TRBD1 or TRBD2, each matching 5 bases. The ends were cut back, 3 bases at V and 4 bases at J, with 13 bases in the middle. The CDR3 has 14 residues. CDR1 KGHSH and CDR2 LQKENI come from the germline V gene. The CDR3 DNA reads as TGTGCCAGCTCACCGAGGGGCGGAAAGTACGAGCAGTACTTC. Translation: CASSPRGGKYEQYF.

This clonotype occurred many times. The chain couples TRBV5-1 to TRBJ2-5, with D uncertain. The CDR3 has 14 residues. Trimming took 1 base from V and 3 from J, leaving 10 bases between them. Germline CDR1 reads SGHRS; CDR2 reads YFSETQ. CDR3 DNA: TGCGCCAGCAGCTTGATGTTTGGCGAAGAGACCCAGTACTTC. As protein: CASSLMFGEETQYF.

The rearrangement links TRBV6-5 to TRBJ1-2; D unresolved. This CDR3 is 15 amino acids long. V was pared by 8 bases and J by 4 bases, with 20 bases between. Germline CDR1 reads MNHEY; CDR2 reads SVGAGI. The CDR3 loop reads CASCAGPGIFYGYTF. The DNA of the CDR3 is TGTGCCAGCTGCGCGGGTCCGGGAATATTCTATGGCTACACCTTC.

This clonotype has ten or more counts. This rearrangement joins TRBV27 to TRBJ1-4, with D hard to call. CDR1 and CDR2 from the germline V gene are MNHEY and SMNVEV (reference sequence). The CDR3 runs to 15 residues. V was clipped by 6 bases and J by 0 bases, with 11 bases between them. CDR3 sequence: CASREAGATNEKLFF. CDR3 DNA sequence: TGTGCCAGCAGGGAGGCTGGGGCAACTAATGAAAAACTGTTTTTT.

This clonotype was counted between two and nine times. The chain recombines TRBV12-3 or TRBV12-4 with TRBJ2-3; 7 nucleotides align to TRBD1. V lost 6 bases, J lost 3 bases, and 6 bases stayed unmatched. The CDR3 has 14 amino acids. In DNA, the CDR3 is TGTGCCAGCAGGAGGGGGCTGAGTACAGATACGCAGTATTTT. This gives the protein CASRRGLSTDTQYF.

J is TRBJ2-7 and V is TRBV18, with 7 nucleotides matching TRBD1. Germline assignment: CDR1 KGHSH and CDR2 LQKENI. This CDR3 spans 15 amino acids. V lost 3 bases to trimming and J lost 1 base; unmatched junction nucleotides: 6. CDR3 region: CASSPRTGNSYEQYF. DNA for the CDR3: TGTGCCAGCTCACCCCGGACAGGTAATTCCTACGAGCAGTACTTC.

This clonotype was counted many times. The V call is TRBV11-2, the J call TRBJ2-7; D may match TRBD1 or TRBD2 (5 bases each). V was cut by 1 base and J by 2 bases, with 21 bases left in between. The germline V gene has CDR1 SGHAT and CDR2 FQNNGV. CDR3 length: 18 amino acids. Written as DNA, the CDR3 is TGTGCCAGCAGCTTAGGACTATCTGTATGGGGGTTAACCTACGAGCAGTACTTC. Residues: CASSLGLSVWGLTYEQYF.

V and J are TRBV28 and TRBJ1-4, with D possibly matching TRBD1 (6 bases). The CDR3 spans 14 residues. Germline V gene sequence: CDR1 MDHEN, CDR2 SYDVKM. Trimming removed 6 bases at V and 5 bases at J, with 13 bases between. In nucleotides, the CDR3 is TGTGCCAGCAGACCGCAGGGGTTCAATGAAAAACTGTTTTTT. This sequence encodes CASRPQGFNEKLFF.

The rearrangement links TRBV12-3 or TRBV12-4 to TRBJ2-7; 9 nucleotides line up with TRBD1. CDR3 length: 14 residues. J gave up 2 bases and V 6 bases, and 5 bases lay outside the gene matches. This CDR3 reads CASRSGQGPYEQYF. The DNA for the CDR3 is TGTGCCAGCAGGTCGGGACAGGGACCCTACGAGCAGTACTTC.

This clonotype was observed a handful of times. The chain uses TRBV12-3 or TRBV12-4 and TRBJ2-1, with D perhaps TRBD1 (6 bases). The V end lost 4 bases, the J end lost 6 bases, and 7 bases lay between the germline ends. The length of the CDR3 is 12 residues. CDR3 sequence reads: CASSWTVNEQFF. CDR3 sequence (DNA): TGTGCCAGCAGTTGGACAGTCAATGAGCAGTTCTTC.

This clonotype came up many times. J is TRBJ2-1 and V is TRBV7-6; tentative D call: TRBD2 (6 bases). The CDR3 loop spans 16 amino acids. Looked up from germline, CDR1 is SGHVS and CDR2 is FNYEAQ. Trimming shortened V by 3 bases and J by 2 bases, and 14 bases separated the two germline ends. Written as DNA, the CDR3 is TGTGCCAGCAGCTTCTCAACTAGCAGCGCCTACAATGAGCAGTTCTTC. Amino acid sequence: CASSFSTSSAYNEQFF.

The DNA for the CDR3 is TGTGCCAGCTCACCACCGGACAGGGAGCTCCACGAGCAGTACTTC. Protein product: CASSPPDRELHEQYF. The chain recombines TRBV18 with TRBJ2-7; TRBD1 matches 8 bases. The CDR3 totals 15 residues. Trimming took 0 bases from V and 5 from J; bases not matched to a gene: 6. Germline V gives CDR1 KGHSH, CDR2 LQKENI. Full variable domain (missing parts from reference TRBV18 and TRBJ2-7): NAGVMQNPRHLVRRRGQEARLRCSPMKGHSHVYWYRQLPEEGLKFMVYLQKENIIDESGMPKERFSAEFPKEGPSILRIQQVVRGDSAAYFCASSPPDRELHEQYFGPGTRLTVT.

The chain links TRBV24-1 to TRBJ2-2; 10 positions agree with TRBD1. Germline V gives CDR1 KGHDR, CDR2 SFDVKD. Losses at the gene ends were 3 bases for V and 9 bases for J; bases not matched to a gene: 12. The CDR3 spans 17 residues. The DNA for the CDR3 is TGTGCCACCAGTGATATAACCGGGACAGGGGAAACCAGGGAGCTGTTTTTT. As protein: CATSDITGTGETRELFF.